This T cell receptor (beta chain) derives from a study of blood T cell repertoires in COVID-19 (dated by TCRdb to the early 2020s). For the study in its entirety: Samples from collaborators originated in the United States, Italy and Spain and spanned both the acute and convalescent phases of COVID-19. The material from the prospective study consisted of cDNA or gDNA derived from T cells, B-cell-depleted T cells, or PBMCs. The dataset comprised deeply sampled blood TCRbeta repertoires from subjects exposed to, actively infected with, or recovered from COVID-19. The repertoires were released in a freely available public database meant as a resource for research on the immune response to SARS-CoV-2. The samples were drawn from the first 160 participants of the ongoing ImmuneRACE study and from some 1,300 subjects provided by 6 global collaborators. A de-identified subject ID, COVID-19 status, age in years and sex were almost always included in the sample metadata. Where HLA class I and class II types were available, the types were taken from metadata supplied by the sample provider, not from assay-based typing. Results and caveats for the whole study, not just this receptor: Clinical and demographic metadata were provided uncurated, with the amount varying by source and participant.

Note on this clone: Which antigen it targets is not known. Nothing much larger sits one base from this clone, and base qualities are not available.

Germline trimming amounts to 3 bases on V and 4 bases on J, with 4 as the count of junction bases outside the gene matches. The CDR3, cysteine through phenylalanine, is 14 amino acids long. Only the CDR3 portion is preserved as DNA: 42 bases, with reading frame beginning at the first base. In the germline V gene (reference sequence), CDR1 corresponds to GTSNPN and CDR2 to SVGIG. Whole blood was collected in K2EDTA tubes by collaborating institutions according to the institutions' own protocols. Collaborator samples were shipped for TCRbeta analysis as frozen whole blood, isolated PBMCs, or DNA extracted from either sample type. TCRbeta CDR3 regions were amplified from genomic DNA using the immunoSEQ Assay, a bias-controlled multiplex PCR. In the source study's methods: The number of nucleated cells in each sample was estimated by amplification of reference gene primers within the assay. To quantify the absolute abundance of each unique TCRbeta CDR3 rearrangement, sequence reads were collapsed and filtered. Productive Simpson clonality was computed per sample as the square root of Simpson's diversity index over productive rearrangements. Drawn from immuneACCESS, this table holds only the in-frame rearrangements with V and J called that TCRdb kept. Clones are partly lost; checked studies trace under half to an unresolved V gene and leave the rest unexplained. The V and J calls and clone size are taken from that table; D and trimming were inferred from the DNA. This sample holds under 200,000 clones; approximately 90% were observed only once. Of the sample, roughly 5.6% falls within the top ten clones.

This receptor was taken from a man between 35 and 55 years old with active or convalescent COVID-19. The V gene is TRBV30 and the J gene is TRBJ2-3, and TRBD2 aligns with 10 junction nucleotides. The sequenced material came from peripheral blood. The nucleotide sequence reads as follows: TGTGCCTGGAGGCTAGCGGGAGCGGCAGATACGCAGTATTTT. This gives the protein CAWRLAGAADTQYF.